This T cell receptor beta chain was captured by sequencing in a study of PD-1 blockade in classical Hodgkin lymphoma. All patients relapsed after autologous stem cell transplantation, and brentuximab vedotin exposure varied. J gave up 5 bases and V 3 bases, and 8 bases lay outside the gene matches. Germline lookup yields CDR1 MNHEY and CDR2 SMNVEV (reference sequence). The CDR3 loop spans 16 amino acids. This clone occurred many times. Assay: immunoSEQ multiplex PCR; the TCRdb copy retains only in-frame clones and omits some. Among just over 50,000 clones listed, around 67% were seen once. This receptor was taken from a human donor with classical Hodgkin lymphoma. The rearrangement joins TRBV27 to TRBJ2-7, with 12 nucleotides matching TRBD2. The sample in question was peripheral blood mononuclear cells (PBMCs), obtained before the second cycle of nivolumab. CDR3: CASSFSTGLAGDEQYF. CDR3 nucleotide sequence: TGTGCCAGCAGTTTCTCTACGGGACTAGCGGGCGACGAGCAGTACTTC.